This T cell receptor (beta chain) is from a study of blood T cells in healthy people across ages. Regarding this clonotype: Its antigen remains unknown.

A sample-barcoded 5' primer and a J-beta primer mix were used in a second PCR of roughly 7 to 11 cycles. TCRdb re-called the 5' RACE reads with MiXCR, one entry per CDR3 protein. The table includes over 1,200,000 distinct CDR3 sequences, approximately 59% detected once. The donors, healthy Caucasians from Russia, were aged 6 to 90. Study observations and caveats: Donor CMV infection status was unknown, possibly confounding age-related changes in expanded clonotypes.

The germline V and J ends were trimmed by 3 bases and 6 bases, with 12 bases remaining between them. Germline values: CDR1 SGHDT, CDR2 YYEEEE. The CDR3 sequence is 13 residues long. The chain uses TRBV5-6 and TRBJ1-2; D unclear. The receptor was isolated from a man between 18 and 35 years old in good health. Specimen: blood. CDR3 in DNA: TGTGCCAGCAGCTGGGAGGCCTCGAATGGCTACACCTTC. Amino acid sequence: CASSWEASNGYTF.